What follows are 4 T cell receptor beta chains derived from one specimen sequenced in a study of cytomegalovirus exposure and HLA in healthy donors. The PCR had 60 Vbeta and 13 Jbeta primers. Produced via immunoSEQ multiplex PCR; TCRdb's table is partial and in-frame only. The sample includes 150,000 to 170,000 clones, around 79% seen only once; the top ten take 1.3% to 1.5%. Source material: PBMCs. Receptors were obtained from a man between 18 and 29 years old in good health and CMV-seronegative.

The chain couples TRBV18 to TRBJ2-7, with 8 bases identical to TRBD2. The CDR3 loop spans 17 amino acids. Trimming at V came to 2 bases and at J to 3 bases, leaving 12 bases not matched to a gene. Germline V lookup: CDR1 KGHSH, CDR2 LQKENI. The CDR3 sequence: CASSPNGRAGGRYEQYF. The CDR3 DNA reads TGTGCCAGCTCACCAAATGGGAGGGCGGGAGGCCGCTACGAGCAGTACTTC.

This clone has a handful of counts. The chain joins TRBV5-1 to TRBJ2-5; TRBD2 matches 14 bases. The V segment lost 4 bases and the J segment 11 bases; nucleotides outside the gene matches: 10. The CDR3 is 15 amino acids. Germline V lookup: CDR1 SGHRS, CDR2 YFSETQ. DNA for the CDR3: TGCGCCAGCAGCGCGGGGGGACTAGCGGGAGCCGGGCAGTACTTC. Translation gives CASSAGGLAGAGQYF.

This clone occurred a few times. Within the sample, other DNA sequences also encode this same CDR3. The chain combines TRBV28 with TRBJ1-2, with 9 nucleotides matching TRBD1. CDR1 MDHEN and CDR2 SYDVKM come from the germline V gene. V shed 6 bases, J shed 7 bases, and the junction held 15 bases outside the gene matches. The CDR3 spans 16 residues. The CDR3 region has the DNA TGTGCCAGCAGCCCCGGACAGGGGACCACTGTGGGTGGCTACACCTTC. It is translated as CASSPGQGTTVGGYTF.

This clone was seen just once. One end of the junction does not line up with germline, which may come from a read error. V usage is TRBV7-9 and J usage is TRBJ2-7; TRBD2 matches 9 bases. Germline V gene lookup returns CDR1 SEHNR and CDR2 FQNEAQ (reference sequence). The CDR3 is made up of 15 amino acids. CDR3 nucleotides: TGTTCCAGCAGCTTAAATAGCGGGAGTACGTACGAGCAGTACTTC. It codes for CSSSLNSGSTYEQYF.